What follows are 10 T cell receptor beta chains derived from one specimen sequenced in a study of blood T cell repertoires in COVID-19. Only in-frame clones appear in the TCRdb table, and some are missing; sequencing was by immunoSEQ multiplex PCR. The repertoire holds over 70,000 clones, over 70% seen once, with over 15% in the top ten. The sample taken for sequencing was peripheral blood. The receptors originated from a man aged 70 or older who had recovered from COVID-19.

The rearrangement links TRBV6-5 to TRBJ2-5, with 8 bases lining up with TRBD1. After removal of 6 bases from V and 5 bases from J, the junction contained 5 bases not matched to a gene. The CDR3 has 13 residues. Germline V gives CDR1 MNHEY, CDR2 SVGAGI. The CDR3 DNA reads as TGTGCCAGCAGCAGAACAGGGGGGGAGACCCAGTACTTC. Amino acid sequence: CASSRTGGETQYF.

The chain recombines TRBV18 with TRBJ1-1, with D perhaps matching TRBD1 (6 bases). Per the germline V gene, CDR1 is KGHSH and CDR2 is LQKENI. The CDR3 has 15 amino acids. Trimming shortened V by 6 bases and J by 1 base, and 15 bases separated the two germline ends. The CDR3, as DNA: TGTGCCAGCTCTCCCTCAACAGGGTGGAACACTGAAGCTTTCTTT. Translating it yields CASSPSTGWNTEAFF.

This chain uses TRBV2 with TRBJ1-2; possible D gene TRBD1, 6 bases. CDR1 SNHLY and CDR2 FYNNEI come from the germline V gene. Trimming stripped 4 bases from V and 1 base from J, with 19 bases between. The CDR3 has 17 residues. In nucleotides, the CDR3 is TGTGCCAGCAGTGTCCCGAACACAGGGTGGAATAACTATGGCTACACCTTC. This translates into CASSVPNTGWNNYGYTF.

The chain uses TRBV6-5 and TRBJ2-2; the match to TRBD1 covers 8 bases. In germline, CDR1 is MNHEY, CDR2 SVGAGI. This CDR3 contains 12 residues. V shed 11 bases, J shed 2 bases, and the junction held 1 base outside the gene matches. In nucleotides, the CDR3 is TGTGCCGGACAGGGAAACACCGGGGAGCTGTTTTTT. This sequence encodes CAGQGNTGELFF.

This chain uses TRBV14 with TRBJ2-2, with TRBD2 identical over 9 bases. J gave up 6 bases and V 3 bases, and 5 bases lay outside the gene matches. The germline V gene has CDR1 SGHDN and CDR2 FVKESK. This CDR3 spans 15 amino acids. For the CDR3, the DNA is TGTGCCAGCAGCCACAGCGGGAGGTCGCCCGGGGAGCTGTTTTTT. The encoded protein is CASSHSGRSPGELFF.

The chain uses TRBV7-9 and TRBJ2-7; tentatively, D is TRBD2 (6 bases). CDR1 is SEHNR, CDR2 FQNEAQ, per germline (reference sequence). The CDR3 length is 15 residues. V was pared by 5 bases and J by 6 bases, with 20 bases between. In DNA form, the CDR3 reads TGTGCCAGCAGCCGGGACTCATTAACCACCTCCGAGCAGTACTTC. Encoded protein: CASSRDSLTTSEQYF.

The table lists this clone with a few counts. The chain joins TRBV28 to TRBJ1-6; D not resolved. This CDR3 is 20 amino acids long. The V and J ends lost 5 bases and 0 bases respectively, with 23 bases between them. The germline CDR1 and CDR2 sequences are MDHEN and SYDVKM. CDR3 in amino acids: CASSLETWGGHSSYNSPLHF. The CDR3 DNA reads as TGTGCCAGCAGTCTGGAGACCTGGGGAGGGCATAGCTCCTATAATTCACCCCTCCACTTT.

The chain carries TRBV5-1 and TRBJ2-3; TRBD2 matches at 13 bases. V lost 5 bases and J lost 4; bases outside the gene matches: 7. Germline CDR1 and CDR2: SGHRS and YFSETQ. This CDR3 has 16 amino acids. The CDR3 region has the DNA TGCGCCAGCAGGTCGCGGGGGACTAGCGGGGCAGATACGCAGTATTTT. Its translation is CASRSRGTSGADTQYF.

This clone has just one count. This sequence joins TRBV18 and TRBJ1-1, with 9 bases that match TRBD1. The V gene end was trimmed by 2 bases and the J gene end by 1 base; junction bases not matched to a gene: 2. CDR1 KGHSH and CDR2 LQKENI come from the germline V gene. The CDR3 runs to 15 residues. Here the CDR3 reads CASSPGTGTNTEAFF. The CDR3 nucleotides are TGTGCCAGCTCACCAGGGACAGGGACGAACACTGAAGCTTTCTTT. The variable domain in full, with the rest retrieved from reference TRBV18 and TRBJ1-1, is NAGVMQNPRHLVRRRGQEARLRCSPMKGHSHVYWYRQLPEEGLKFMVYLQKENIIDESGMPKERFSAEFPKEGPSILRIQQVVRGDSAAYFCASSPGTGTNTEAFFGQGTRLTVV.

V is TRBV7-2 and J is TRBJ1-2; 7 bases align to TRBD1. The CDR3 length is 15 residues. V shed 5 bases, J shed 4 bases, and the junction held 10 bases outside the gene matches. Germline V lookup: CDR1 SGHTA, CDR2 FQGNSA. The CDR3 nucleotides are TGTGCCAGCAGCCCCCGACAGGGAGGAAGCTATGGCTACACCTTC. Residues: CASSPRQGGSYGYTF. Combining the CDR3 with reference TRBV7-2 and TRBJ1-2 gives the whole variable domain GAGVSQSPSNKVTEKGKDVELRCDPISGHTALYWYRQSLGQGLEFLIYFQGNSAPDKSGLPSDRFSAERTGGSVSTLTIQRTQQEDSAVYLCASSPRQGGSYGYTFGSGTRLTVV.